These 3 T cell receptor beta chains originate from one sample sequenced in a study of response to subunit inactivated influenza vaccine listed by TCRdb under 2018. Library preparation was by RT-PCR. Sequenced using an Illumina HiSeq 2500. The public reads were reanalyzed by TCRdb: fastp trimming at Q25, MiXCR alignment, in-frame beta chains only. Rows with one shared CDR3 protein collapse into an entry with the most common genes and DNA. This sample has fewer than 350,000 distinct CDR3 sequences in its table, and around a fifth of those were observed once. Jointly, the top ten make up about 10% of the sample. The sequencing here drew on PBMCs from blood, taken around 22 months after vaccination. These receptors were taken from a man aged 50 to 69 who received an inactivated influenza vaccine. Donor details come from another sample of the same person, matched by shared clones.

This clonotype was detected ten times or more. This chain uses TRBV5-1 with TRBJ2-1, with a possible D match to TRBD2 (6 bases). Germline V CDR1 and CDR2: SGHRS, YFSETQ. V shed 4 bases and J shed 9 bases, with 14 bases lying between them. This CDR3 has 13 residues. CDR3 coding DNA: TGCGCCAGCAGCACCTTCGGGGGAGGTGAGCAGTTCTTC. The encoded protein is CASSTFGGGEQFF.

The gene calls are TRBV10-3 and TRBJ2-7, with 8 bases aligning to TRBD1. This CDR3 spans 13 amino acids. CDR1 ENHRY and CDR2 SYGVKD come from the germline V gene. V shed 6 bases, J shed 6 bases, and the junction held 7 bases outside the gene matches. The chain's CDR3 is CAISRTGNSEQYF. The CDR3 bases are TGTGCCATCAGCAGGACAGGGAATTCCGAGCAGTACTTC.

This clonotype has only one observation. This chain uses TRBV6-1 with TRBJ1-5; a weak D match, TRBD1 (5 bases). This CDR3 region has 14 residues. The ends were cut back, 5 bases at V and 6 bases at J, with 14 bases in the middle. Germline CDR1 and CDR2: MNHNS and SASEGT. The CDR3 region is CASSLSQGSQPQHF. In DNA, the CDR3 is TGTGCCAGCAGTCTTTCTCAGGGTAGTCAGCCCCAGCATTTT.